This entry lists 15 T cell receptor beta chains sequenced from one sample in a study of blood T cells in healthy people across ages. Through a sample-barcoded 5' primer and a J-beta primer mix, a second PCR was run for roughly 6 to 12 cycles. Each CDR3 protein is one row after TCRdb ran MiXCR on the 5' RACE reads. This sample has over 700,000 distinct CDR3 sequences, with around 25% found just once. The data were also submitted as part of a second study, on T cells of mothers and their children.

The specimen was blood. The receptors come from a boy between 10 and 17 years old in good health.

Worth noting for this clonotype: One end of the junction does not line up with germline, which may come from a read error. This chain connects TRBV6-5 to TRBJ2-1; TRBD1 is a possible D gene (6 bases). This CDR3 spans 13 amino acids. Germline CDR1 is MNHEY and CDR2 is SVGAGI. The CDR3 sequence: CTSSYNKDSEQFF. The CDR3 DNA reads as TGTACCAGCAGTTATAATAAGGACAGTGAGCAGTTCTTC.

The rearrangement joins TRBV29-1 to TRBJ2-5; the D gene could be TRBD1 or TRBD2 (5 bases each). The closer fit of TRBJ2-1 to the DNA end suggests the J call may be wrong. CDR1 SQVTM and CDR2 ANQGSEA come from the germline V gene. The CDR3 loop spans 10 amino acids. CDR3 DNA: TGCAGCGTAGCGGAGAGGGGGCAGTTCTTC. Protein product: CSVAERGQFF.

CDR3 DNA sequence: TGTGCCAGCAGCGTAGGGGACTATCAAGAGACCCAGTACTTC. Translated, it gives CASSVGDYQETQYF. The V call is TRBV9, the J call TRBJ2-5, with 7 bases that match TRBD2. Germline trimming cut 0 bases from V and 2 bases from J; bases unmatched to any gene: 1. Germline loops: CDR1 SGDLS, CDR2 YYNGEE. This CDR3 is 14 amino acids long.

This clonotype showed up just a few times. This sequence joins TRBV28 and TRBJ1-4, with D unclear. V lost 3 bases and J 3 bases, leaving 8 bases between the germline ends. The CDR3 loop spans 14 amino acids. The germline CDR1 and CDR2 sequences are MDHEN and SYDVKM. CDR3 DNA sequence: TGTGCCAGCAGTTTTCGACTAGCTAATGAAAAACTGTTTTTT. It codes for CASSFRLANEKLFF.

This clonotype appeared a few times. This rearrangement joins TRBV4-2 to TRBJ2-5, with TRBD2 matching 10 bases. CDR1 LGHNA and CDR2 YNFKEQ come from the germline V gene. The CDR3 loop spans 16 amino acids. V shed 1 base and J 0 bases; nucleotides not matched to a gene: 2. The CDR3 reads CASSQGTSGNQETQYF. CDR3 coding DNA: TGTGCCAGCAGCCAAGGGACTAGCGGAAACCAAGAGACCCAGTACTTC.

The chain employs TRBV20-1 and TRBJ2-4; D is possibly TRBD1 or TRBD2 (5 bases each). The germline V gene encodes CDR1 DFQATT and CDR2 SNEGSKA (reference sequence). The CDR3 length is 15 residues. V was cut by 1 base and J by 0 bases, with 10 bases left in between. The CDR3 protein is CSARGDLIAKNIQYF. The CDR3 DNA reads TGCAGTGCTAGAGGGGACCTCATAGCCAAAAACATTCAGTACTTC.

The rearrangement links TRBV11-2 to TRBJ2-1; D ambiguous. The CDR3 sequence is 11 residues long. Trimming removed 6 bases at V and 6 bases at J, with 6 bases between. CDR1 is SGHAT and CDR2 is FQNNGV in the germline V gene. The CDR3 sequence is CASRWANEQFF. The DNA for the CDR3 is TGTGCCAGCAGGTGGGCCAATGAGCAGTTCTTC.

The CDR3 nucleotides are TGTGCCAGCAGCTTTCGTTATAACACTGAAGCTTTCTTT. This sequence encodes CASSFRYNTEAFF. The chain combines TRBV5-6 with TRBJ1-1; D unresolved. The length of the CDR3 is 13 residues. V was pared by 2 bases and J by 2 bases, with 7 bases between. CDR1 is SGHDT and CDR2 is YYEEEE in the germline V gene.

This clonotype has just a few counts. The gene calls are TRBV12-5 and TRBJ2-3; 11 positions agree with TRBD2. With V trimmed by 3 bases and J by 2 bases, 7 bases remained unmatched. The CDR3 has 17 residues. In germline, CDR1 is LGHNT, CDR2 FRNRAP. The CDR3: CASGFGLTSGNTDTQYF. CDR3 DNA: TGTGCTAGTGGTTTTGGTCTGACTAGCGGGAACACAGATACGCAGTATTTT.

V and J are TRBV27 and TRBJ2-1; D is undetermined. This CDR3 is built from 16 residues. The V gene lost 7 bases and the J gene lost 0 bases, with 16 bases spanning the gap. CDR1 is MNHEY, CDR2 SMNVEV, per germline (reference sequence). CDR3: CASNRNSGSSYNEQFF. Written as DNA, the CDR3 is TGTGCCAGCAATCGAAACAGTGGTAGCTCCTACAATGAGCAGTTCTTC.

On this clonotype itself: One end of the junction does not line up with germline, which may come from a read error. This chain uses TRBV12-3 or TRBV12-4 with TRBJ1-4; D is possibly TRBD1 (6 bases). This CDR3 spans 14 amino acids. CDR3 bases: TGTGACAGCAGTCTCCGGGACATCCCTGAAAAACTGTTTTTT. Translated, it gives CDSSLRDIPEKLFF.

This chain uses TRBV7-3 with TRBJ2-2; the match to TRBD2 covers 8 bases. Germline values: CDR1 SGHTA, CDR2 FQGTGA. The CDR3 length is 17 residues. After removal of 3 bases from V and 0 bases from J, the junction contained 6 bases not matched to a gene. CDR3 loop: CASSFRGGPSNTGELFF. CDR3 nucleotide sequence: TGTGCCAGCAGCTTCCGGGGGGGGCCCTCGAACACCGGGGAGCTGTTTTTT. The full variable domain, with the rest looked up from reference TRBV7-3 and TRBJ2-2, is GAGVSQTPSNKVTEKGKYVELRCDPISGHTALYWYRQSLGQGPEFLIYFQGTGAADDSGLPNDRFFAVRPEGSVSTLKIQRTERGDSAVYLCASSFRGGPSNTGELFFGEGSRLTVL.

V is TRBV27 and J is TRBJ2-7, with D possibly TRBD2 on 5 matching bases. Germline V gene data show CDR1 as MNHEY and CDR2 as SMNVEV (reference sequence). The CDR3 is 16 residues long. Trimming shortened V by 8 bases and J by 6 bases, and 26 bases separated the two germline ends. The CDR3 protein is CASSPLGSPPEGEQYF. The CDR3 nucleotides read TGTGCCAGCTCCCCGCTGGGCTCCCCCCCTGAGGGCGAGCAGTACTTC.

A few counts support this clonotype. For the CDR3, the DNA is TGTGCCAGCAGCTTAGTTCGAGGGGGCCCCAACACCGGGGAGCTGTTTTTT. Translating it yields CASSLVRGGPNTGELFF. This sequence joins TRBV11-2 and TRBJ2-2, with 7 bases identical to TRBD1. The CDR3 runs 17 residues. Germline V CDR1 and CDR2: SGHAT, FQNNGV. V dropped 1 base and J dropped 2; count of bases not matched to a gene: 7.

This clonotype was detected a few times. This rearrangement joins TRBV5-1 to TRBJ1-1; D remains ambiguous. V lost 0 bases and J 1 base, leaving 7 bases between the germline ends. Germline values: CDR1 SGHRS, CDR2 YFSETQ. This CDR3 has 14 residues. The DNA of the CDR3 is TGCGCCAGCAGCTTGGAGGGTAGGAACACTGAAGCTTTCTTT. Translation gives CASSLEGRNTEAFF.